Following are 17 T cell receptor beta chains from one sample sequenced in a study of OX40 agonist ivuxolimab in advanced cancers. Some clones are missing from TCRdb's copy, which holds only in-frame ones; the method was immunoSEQ multiplex PCR. Among under 20,000 clones listed, 83% were seen once. Sequences were derived from CD4+ or CD8+ T cells sorted from blood, sampled in a trial of the OX40 agonist ivuxolimab. Receptors originate from an adult with an advanced solid tumor such as melanoma, head and neck, liver or kidney cancer.

J is TRBJ1-1 and V is TRBV19; TRBD1 matches 8 bases. The germline gives CDR1 LNHDA, CDR2 SQIVND (reference sequence). V lost 4 bases, J lost 1 base, and 5 bases stayed unmatched. CDR3 size: 15 residues. CDR3 coding DNA: TGTGCCAGTAGTACCAGGACAGGGAGGAACACTGAAGCTTTCTTT. Protein: CASSTRTGRNTEAFF.

The chain links TRBV15 to TRBJ2-2; D unclear. The V gene's germline CDR1 is LNHNV and CDR2 YYDKDF (reference sequence). The CDR3 is 15 residues long. With 1 base removed from V and 5 bases from J, the gap between germline ends came to 11 bases. The CDR3 DNA reads TGTGCCACCAGCAGAGCCGACGACTTTACCGGGGAGCTGTTTTTT. Its protein product is CATSRADDFTGELFF.

This clone counts as medium-sized. The chain links TRBV6-5 to TRBJ2-5; D is perhaps TRBD1 or TRBD2 (5 bases each). CDR1 and CDR2 (germline): MNHEY, SVGAGI. Trimming took 5 bases from V and 5 from J, leaving 15 bases between them. CDR3 size: 14 residues. The CDR3 protein is CASSKASWGETQYF. The CDR3 nucleotides are TGTGCCAGCAGTAAAGCGAGTTGGGGGGAGACCCAGTACTTC.

The CDR3 spells CAWSPAGNQPQHF. In DNA form, the CDR3 reads TGTGCCTGGAGTCCGGCAGGCAATCAGCCCCAGCATTTT. This chain connects TRBV30 to TRBJ1-5; D uncertain. V was cut by 2 bases and J by 2 bases, with 7 bases left in between. The CDR3 extends over 13 amino acids. Germline CDR1 reads GTSNPN; CDR2 reads SVGIG (reference sequence).

The rearrangement joins TRBV18 to TRBJ1-2; possibly TRBD1 for D (6 bases). V lost 3 bases and J lost 2, with 13 bases in between. CDR3 length: 15 residues. The germline V gene encodes CDR1 KGHSH and CDR2 LQKENI. The CDR3, as DNA: TGTGCCAGCTCACCGAGACAGGCGAGAAACTATGGCTACACCTTC. Residues: CASSPRQARNYGYTF. The complete variable domain, with remaining parts taken from reference TRBV18 and TRBJ1-2, reads NAGVMQNPRHLVRRRGQEARLRCSPMKGHSHVYWYRQLPEEGLKFMVYLQKENIIDESGMPKERFSAEFPKEGPSILRIQQVVRGDSAAYFCASSPRQARNYGYTFGSGTRLTVV.

In DNA, the CDR3 is TGCGCCAGCAGCTTGGATTCAAGCGGGAGGCTCCCCACATCTGAGCAGTTCTTC. Its translation: CASSLDSSGRLPTSEQFF. The chain is built from TRBV5-1 and TRBJ2-1; 9 bases line up with TRBD2. V was clipped by 0 bases and J by 9 bases; unmatched bases: 16. The CDR3 is made up of 18 amino acids. Per the germline V gene, CDR1 is SGHRS and CDR2 is YFSETQ.

The chain carries TRBV6-5 and TRBJ2-7; 9 bases agree with TRBD1. The CDR3 is made up of 15 amino acids. The germline gives CDR1 MNHEY, CDR2 SVGAGI. V lost 2 bases, J lost 2 bases, and 4 bases stayed unmatched. Here the CDR3 DNA reads TGTGCCAGCAGTTACGGGACAGGGAACCCCTACGAGCAGTACTTC. This codes for CASSYGTGNPYEQYF.

This rearrangement joins TRBV9 to TRBJ2-1, with 10 bases aligning to TRBD2. The junction had 3 bases not matched to a gene; V was cut back by 3 bases and J by 3 bases. Germline V gives CDR1 SGDLS, CDR2 YYNGEE. This CDR3 has 15 amino acids. The CDR3: CASSASGGDYNEQFF. CDR3 sequence (DNA): TGTGCCAGCAGCGCAAGCGGGGGGGACTACAATGAGCAGTTCTTC.

This chain links TRBV7-9 with TRBJ1-1, with D uncertain. Germline V CDR1 and CDR2: SEHNR, FQNEAQ (reference sequence). The CDR3 has 12 residues. Trimming removed 4 bases from V and 5 bases from J, with 8 bases in between. The CDR3 sequence is CASSSGGTEAFF. CDR3 DNA: TGTGCCAGCAGCTCGGGCGGGACTGAAGCTTTCTTT.

This chain joins TRBV4-2 and TRBJ2-6; unclear D gene. Germline assignment: CDR1 LGHNA and CDR2 YNFKEQ. There are 15 residues in the CDR3. Between the trimmed V and J ends, which lost 2 bases and 12 bases, there was a span of 17 bases. In DNA form, the CDR3 reads TGTGCCAGCAGCCAACCGGAACAGAGTTCTCCCGTCCTGACTTTC. It yields the protein CASSQPEQSSPVLTF.

The chain uses TRBV5-6 and TRBJ2-1, with D perhaps TRBD1 (6 bases). This CDR3 spans 14 amino acids. Trimming took 2 bases from V and 4 from J, leaving 10 bases between them. Germline CDR1 SGHDT, CDR2 YYEEEE. CDR3 nucleotide sequence: TGTGCCAGCAGCTTCGGGACACCATACAATGAGCAGTTCTTC. Protein product: CASSFGTPYNEQFF.

V and J are TRBV9 and TRBJ1-5; D unclear. Germline V gives CDR1 SGDLS, CDR2 YYNGEE. CDR3 length: 13 amino acids. Deletions cut 3 bases from V and 4 bases from J, with 8 bases between. CDR3 sequence reads: CASSGGVNQPQHF. The CDR3 DNA follows: TGTGCCAGCAGCGGGGGTGTTAATCAGCCCCAGCATTTT.

This rearrangement joins TRBV9 to TRBJ2-3, with D perhaps matching TRBD2 (5 bases). The V gene lost 0 bases and the J gene lost 5 bases, with 13 bases spanning the gap. The germline CDR1 and CDR2 sequences are SGDLS and YYNGEE. The CDR3 is 15 residues long. The CDR3 loop is CASSVGGLSGDTQYF. The CDR3 region has the DNA TGTGCCAGCAGCGTAGGAGGGCTGTCTGGAGATACGCAGTATTTT.

The chain joins TRBV29-1 to TRBJ1-1; TRBD1 matches 8 bases. Germline CDR1 and CDR2: SQVTM and ANQGSEA. V trimming: 3 bases; J trimming: 4 bases; junction bases outside the gene matches: 4. The CDR3 has 13 residues. CDR3 amino acids: CSVDDRGSTEAFF. The DNA of the CDR3 is TGCAGCGTTGACGACAGGGGATCCACTGAAGCTTTCTTT.

This clone came up once. The V gene is TRBV6-6, the J gene TRBJ2-7, with 11 bases fitting TRBD2. Per the germline V gene, CDR1 is MNHNY and CDR2 is SVGAGI (reference sequence). The CDR3 is 15 amino acids. The ends lost 6 bases at V and 3 bases at J; junction bases unmatched: 7. Written as DNA, the CDR3 is TGTGCCAGCAGCGTAGCGGGAGGGGTCTTCTACGAGCAGTACTTC. This codes for CASSVAGGVFYEQYF.

J is TRBJ2-1 and V is TRBV9; 7 nucleotides agree with TRBD1. The CDR3 contains 14 residues. Germline V gives CDR1 SGDLS, CDR2 YYNGEE. Trimming removed 4 bases from V and 7 bases from J; junction bases left unmatched: 8. The CDR3 DNA is TGTGCCAGCAGCTTAGGGGGCGCCAGTAATGAGCAGTTCTTC. Encoded protein: CASSLGGASNEQFF.

The V call is TRBV18, the J call TRBJ2-3, with D unresolved. Looked up from germline, CDR1 is KGHSH and CDR2 is LQKENI. Trimming cost V 3 bases and J 1 base, with 5 bases left between them. The CDR3 is 13 amino acids. CDR3 bases: TGTGCCAGCTCACCCTCTCGCACAGATACGCAGTATTTT. Translating gives CASSPSRTDTQYF.